This is a list of T cell receptor beta chains from one sample in a study of prognosis after radiotherapy for stage I lung cancer. MiXCR, run by TCRdb on the multiplex PCR reads, gives a single entry per CDR3 protein. The sample includes about 24,000 distinct CDR3 sequences, 35% to 40% seen only once; the top ten take 62%. The material was PBMCs, obtained before or after stereotactic body radiation therapy (not recorded which). The origin of the receptors is a donor at least 50 years old with non-small cell lung cancer. Both conserved end residues are part of each CDR3. A D gene is named only where the DNA matches it firmly. Where a row states a size, it is once, few, many or the class of an expanded clone; other rows omit it.

>TRBJ1-3|TRBV24-1|many|TRBD1
CATSDPGGSSGNTIYF
TGTGCCACCAGTGACCCAGGGGGCTCCTCTGGAAACACCATATATTTT
>TRBJ1-5|TRBV15|many|NA
CATSRGLGNQPQHF
TGTGCCACCAGCAGGGGCCTGGGCAATCAGCCCCAGCATTTT
>TRBJ2-1|TRBV5-1|NA|NA
CASSREWGGGNEQFF
TGCGCCAGCAGCCGCGAGTGGGGGGGCGGCAATGAGCAGTTCTTC
>TRBJ2-7|TRBV5-1|NA|NA
CASSMSKFSYEQYF
TGCGCCAGCAGCATGAGCAAATTCTCCTACGAGCAGTACTTC
>TRBJ1-2|TRBV6-1|once|TRBD1
CASSPDRGGENTF
TGTGCCAGCAGCCCTGACAGGGGAGGTGAAAACACCTTC
>TRBJ2-1|TRBV7-3|many|TRBD2
CASSLTSGGYEQFF
TGTGCCAGCAGCTTGACTAGCGGGGGCTATGAGCAGTTCTTC
>TRBJ2-5|TRBV5-1|many|NA
CASSSNPPSQDGSETQYF
TGCGCCAGCAGCTCCAACCCACCCTCGCAGGACGGGAGTGAGACCCAGTACTTC
>TRBJ2-1|TRBV12-3/TRBV12-4|NA|TRBD2
CASRSLAGDEQFF
TGTGCCAGCAGAAGTCTAGCGGGAGATGAGCAGTTCTTC
>TRBJ2-3|TRBV18|many|NA
CASSPTKDTQYF
TGTGCCAGCTCACCAACTAAAGACACGCAGTATTTT
>TRBJ2-1|TRBV15|many|NA
CATSRKRWADNEQFF
TGTGCCACCAGCAGAAAGCGTTGGGCCGACAATGAGCAGTTCTTC